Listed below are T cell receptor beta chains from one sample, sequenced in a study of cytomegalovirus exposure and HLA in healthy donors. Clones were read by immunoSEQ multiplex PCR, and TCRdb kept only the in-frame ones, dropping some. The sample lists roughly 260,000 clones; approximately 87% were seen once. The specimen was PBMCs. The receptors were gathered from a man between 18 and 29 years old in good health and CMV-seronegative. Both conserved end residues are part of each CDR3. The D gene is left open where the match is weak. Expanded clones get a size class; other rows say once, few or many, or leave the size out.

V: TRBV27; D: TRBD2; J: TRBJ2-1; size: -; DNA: TGTGCCAGCAGTTTATTCGGTAAGGGGACTACAAATGAGCAGTTCTTC; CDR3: CASSLFGKGTTNEQFF
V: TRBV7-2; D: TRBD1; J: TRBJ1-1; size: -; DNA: TGTGCCAGCAGCTTAGCCTCGACAGGGTCTGGCACTGAAGCTTTCTTT; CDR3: CASSLASTGSGTEAFF
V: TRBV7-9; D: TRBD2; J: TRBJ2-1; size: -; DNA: TGTGCCAGCAGGGTGAAGCGGGGGGAGCAGTTCTTC; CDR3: CASRVKRGEQFF
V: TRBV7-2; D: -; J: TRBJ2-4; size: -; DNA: TGTGCCAGCAGCGTCGGGGGAACCAAAAACATTCAGTACTTC; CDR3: CASSVGGTKNIQYF
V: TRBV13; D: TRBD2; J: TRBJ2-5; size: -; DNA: TGTGCCAGCAGCCCCGGGCGGGGGGAGCAAGAGACCCAGTACTTC; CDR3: CASSPGRGEQETQYF
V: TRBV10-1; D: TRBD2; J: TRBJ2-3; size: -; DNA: TGCGCCAGCAGTGAGCGTAGCGGGAGGGCCGGGGATACGCAGTATTTT; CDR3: CASSERSGRAGDTQYF
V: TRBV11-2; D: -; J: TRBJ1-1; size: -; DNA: TGTGCCAGCAGCTTAGTCACTGGGAACACTGAAGCTTTCTTT; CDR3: CASSLVTGNTEAFF
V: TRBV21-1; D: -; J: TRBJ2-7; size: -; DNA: TGTGCCAGCAGCAAACCGGGTCTGGGAGCAGCCTACGAGCAGTACTTC; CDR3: CASSKPGLGAAYEQYF
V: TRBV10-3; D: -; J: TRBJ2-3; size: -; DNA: TGTGCCATCAGTCCTAGCGCAGATACGCAGTATTTT; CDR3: CAISPSADTQYF
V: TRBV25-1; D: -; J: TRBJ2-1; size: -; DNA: TGTGCCAGCAGTGACGGCGGCGGGACCACCTACAATGAGCAGTTCTTC; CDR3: CASSDGGGTTYNEQFF
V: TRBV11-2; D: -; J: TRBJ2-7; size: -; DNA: TGTGCCAGCAGCCCCCTCGAGGGCACCTACGAGCAGTACTTC; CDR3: CASSPLEGTYEQYF
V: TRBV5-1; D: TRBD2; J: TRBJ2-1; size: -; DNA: TGCGCCAGCAGCTTGGAACTAGCGGCTCACAATGAGCAGTTCTTC; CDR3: CASSLELAAHNEQFF
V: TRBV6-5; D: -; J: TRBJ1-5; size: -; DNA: TGTGCCAGCAGTACCCGGGAGAATCAGCCCCAGCATTTT; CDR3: CASSTRENQPQHF
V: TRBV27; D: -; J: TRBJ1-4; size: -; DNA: TGTGCCAGCAGCGGGATGGAGGGTAATGAAAAACTGTTTTTT; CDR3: CASSGMEGNEKLFF
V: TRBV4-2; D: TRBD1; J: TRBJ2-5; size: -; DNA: TGTGCCAGCAGCCTCTCCGACAGGGAAGAGACCCAGTACTTC; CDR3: CASSLSDREETQYF
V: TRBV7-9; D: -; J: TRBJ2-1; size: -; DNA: TGTGCCAGCAGCTTTGAGGCAGGGATAATCTTC; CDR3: CASSFEAGIIF
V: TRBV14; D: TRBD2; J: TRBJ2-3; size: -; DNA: TGTGCCAGCAGCCAAATACTAGCGGGAGATCAGGATACGCAGTATTTT; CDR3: CASSQILAGDQDTQYF
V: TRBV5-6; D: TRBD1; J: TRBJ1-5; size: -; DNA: TGTGCCAGCAGTCCCGGGACAGGGAGGCAGCCCCAGCATTTT; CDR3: CASSPGTGRQPQHF
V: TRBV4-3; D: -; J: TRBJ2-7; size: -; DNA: TGCGCCAGCAGCCAAGATGGGCGGGGGCCCTACGAGCAGTACTTC; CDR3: CASSQDGRGPYEQYF
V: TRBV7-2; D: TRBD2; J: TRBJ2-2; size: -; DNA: TGTGCCGCTTCTAGCGGACTAGCGGGAGGGAACACCGGGGAGCTGTTTTTT; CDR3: CAASSGLAGGNTGELFF
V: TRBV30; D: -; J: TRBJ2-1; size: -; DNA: TGTGCCTGGAGTGTAATAGAGGAACATGAGCAGTTCTTC; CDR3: CAWSVIEEHEQFF
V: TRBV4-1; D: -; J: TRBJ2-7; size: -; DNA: TGCGCCAGCAGCCGAGGGGGGACAGAGACCTACGAGCAGTACTTC; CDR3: CASSRGGTETYEQYF
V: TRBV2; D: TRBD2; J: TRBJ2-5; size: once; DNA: TGTGCCAGCAGTGACCGGGACTATATTTCATACTTC; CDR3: CASSDRDYISYF
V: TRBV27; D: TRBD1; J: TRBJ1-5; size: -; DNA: TGTGCCAGCAGTCCCCTCACCGGGACAGGCAATCAGCCCCAGCATTTT; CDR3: CASSPLTGTGNQPQHF
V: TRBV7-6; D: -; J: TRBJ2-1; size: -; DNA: TGTGCCAGCAGCGTTTCCGATGAGCAGTTCTTC; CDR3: CASSVSDEQFF
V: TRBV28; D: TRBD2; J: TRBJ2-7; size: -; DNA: TGTGCCAGCAGTTTGGGACTAGCGGGCTACGAGCAGTACTTC; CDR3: CASSLGLAGYEQYF
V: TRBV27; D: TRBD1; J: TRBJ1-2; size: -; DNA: TGTGCCAGCAGTCAACTCCTAGGACAGGGAGCTTATGGCTACACCTTC; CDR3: CASSQLLGQGAYGYTF
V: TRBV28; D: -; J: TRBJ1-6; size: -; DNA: TGTGCCAGCAGCTGGGGCAAACGGGTGATCCCACCCCTCCACTTT; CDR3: CASSWGKRVIPPLHF
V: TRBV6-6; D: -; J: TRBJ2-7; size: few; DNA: TGTGCCAGCAGTTACGGGACAAGCTCCTACGAGCAGTACTTC; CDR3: CASSYGTSSYEQYF
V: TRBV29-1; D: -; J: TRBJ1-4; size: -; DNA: TGCAGCGTTGCCCGGGGAGCTGAAAAACTGTTTTTT; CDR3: CSVARGAEKLFF
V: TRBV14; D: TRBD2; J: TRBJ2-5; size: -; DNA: TGTGCCAGCAGCGCTAGCGGGGGAAGAGAGACCCAGTACTTC; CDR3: CASSASGGRETQYF
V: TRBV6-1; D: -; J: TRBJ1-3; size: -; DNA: TGTGCCAGCAGTTCCGTTTTCTCTGGAAACACCATATATTTT; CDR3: CASSSVFSGNTIYF
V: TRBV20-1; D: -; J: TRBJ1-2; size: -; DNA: TGCAGTGCGCCAGGGGACTATGGCTACACCTTC; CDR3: CSAPGDYGYTF
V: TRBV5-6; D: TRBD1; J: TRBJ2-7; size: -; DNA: TGTGCCAGCAGCTTCGGGACAGACTCCTACGAGCAGTACTTC; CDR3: CASSFGTDSYEQYF
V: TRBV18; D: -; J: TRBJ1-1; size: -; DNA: TGTGCCAGCGGAAGACTCCCGGGAGTGAACACTGAAGCTTTCTTT; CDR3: CASGRLPGVNTEAFF
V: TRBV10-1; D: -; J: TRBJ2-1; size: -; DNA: TGCGCCAGCAGTGATACCGGGTCTTATCAGTTCTTC; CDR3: CASSDTGSYQFF
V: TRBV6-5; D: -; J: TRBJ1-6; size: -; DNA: TGTGCCAGCAGTTACGTTTCCGCCCCCGGGAATTCACCCCTCCACTTT; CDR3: CASSYVSAPGNSPLHF
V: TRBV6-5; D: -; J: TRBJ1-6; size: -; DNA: TGTGCCAGCAGTGAAGGGGCACCCCTCCACTTT; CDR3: CASSEGAPLHF
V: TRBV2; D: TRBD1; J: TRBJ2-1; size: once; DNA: TGTGCCAGCAGTCCCCCCGAGACTGCAACAGGGGGTGAGCAGTTCTTC; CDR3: CASSPPETATGGEQFF